The 18 T cell receptor beta chains below all came from one sample that was sequenced in a study of identical twins. MiXCR was run by TCRdb on the 5' RACE reads, yielding one entry per CDR3 protein. The table lists hundreds of thousands of distinct CDR3 sequences, approximately 13% of them singletons. These data were also filed under a second study, of yellow fever vaccine responses in identical twins.

Sequencing input: CD8+ T cells sorted from blood. All receptors derive from a woman aged 18-30 years in good health.

The genes are TRBV27 and TRBJ1-5; tentatively, D is TRBD1 (5 bases). The CDR3 covers 13 residues. Germline CDR1 MNHEY, CDR2 SMNVEV (reference sequence). The ends were cut back, 2 bases at V and 6 bases at J, with 8 bases in the middle. The DNA of the CDR3 is TGTGCCAGCAGTTTACAGAGGGGTCAGCCCCAGCATTTT. Translating it yields CASSLQRGQPQHF.

The chain joins TRBV15 to TRBJ2-7; TRBD1 aligns across 8 bases. The CDR3 has 15 residues. J was trimmed by 5 bases and V by 1 base; bases with no gene match: 7. CDR1 is LNHNV, CDR2 YYDKDF, per germline (reference sequence). The CDR3 loop is CATSRGQGPSDEQYF. The CDR3 nucleotides read TGTGCCACCAGCAGAGGACAGGGGCCGTCCGACGAGCAGTACTTC.

The chain links TRBV11-2 to TRBJ2-3, with D perhaps matching TRBD2 (6 bases). Germline loops: CDR1 SGHAT, CDR2 FQNNGV. V lost 0 bases to trimming and J lost 1 base, with 17 bases between them. The CDR3 length is 18 residues. This chain's CDR3 is CASSLERWGLSRTDTQYF. The CDR3 bases are TGTGCCAGCAGCTTAGAGCGTTGGGGACTTTCCCGCACAGATACGCAGTATTTT. The whole variable domain, filled in from reference TRBV11-2 and TRBJ2-3, reads EAGVAQSPRYKIIEKRQSVAFWCNPISGHATLYWYQQILGQGPKLLIQFQNNGVVDDSQLPKDRFSAERLKGVDSTLKIQPAKLEDSAVYLCASSLERWGLSRTDTQYFGPGTRLTVL.

CDR3 region: CASSPAGGSTDTQYF. The CDR3 DNA reads as TGTGCCAGCAGTCCAGCGGGGGGGAGCACAGATACGCAGTATTTT. This chain uses TRBV12-3 or TRBV12-4 with TRBJ2-3, with 10 positions matching TRBD2. The junction had 2 bases not matched to a gene; V was cut back by 5 bases and J by 0 bases. The CDR3 has 15 residues.

V usage is TRBV11-2 and J usage is TRBJ2-5, with 8 bases fitting TRBD1. The CDR3 sequence is 15 residues long. With 3 bases clipped from V and 0 bases from J, the junction kept 3 bases outside the gene matches. Germline loops: CDR1 SGHAT, CDR2 FQNNGV. The DNA of the CDR3 is TGTGCCAGCAGCTTGGGCAGGGGGCACCAAGAGACCCAGTACTTC. Translation gives CASSLGRGHQETQYF.

This clonotype was detected a few times. The rearrangement uses TRBV7-9 and TRBJ2-1; D is unresolved. Trimming took off 4 bases at V and 0 bases at J, with 13 bases between the two ends. This CDR3 spans 16 amino acids. Looked up from germline, CDR1 is SEHNR and CDR2 is FQNEAQ (reference sequence). The CDR3 loop reads CASSSLGRLSYNEQFF. The CDR3 region has the DNA TGTGCCAGCAGCTCCTTGGGTCGCCTCTCCTACAATGAGCAGTTCTTC.

The gene calls are TRBV7-8 and TRBJ2-3; the match to TRBD2 covers 12 bases. Trimming cost V 4 bases and J 1 base; bases outside gene matches: 0. The CDR3 spans 15 residues. The germline CDR1 and CDR2 sequences are SGHVS and FQNEAQ. For the CDR3, the DNA is TGTGCCAGCAGCTGGACTAGCGGGGGCACAGATACGCAGTATTTT. It encodes CASSWTSGGTDTQYF.

This clonotype was seen ten or more times. This chain uses TRBV11-2 with TRBJ2-1; a weak D match, TRBD1 (5 bases). V dropped 3 bases and J dropped 6 bases, with 12 bases sitting between them. CDR3 length: 14 amino acids. In germline, CDR1 is SGHAT, CDR2 FQNNGV. CDR3 coding DNA: TGTGCCAGCAGCTTCGACTCTAGGGGCAATGAGCAGTTCTTC. It specifies CASSFDSRGNEQFF. Full variable domain (rest looked up from reference TRBV11-2 and TRBJ2-1): EAGVAQSPRYKIIEKRQSVAFWCNPISGHATLYWYQQILGQGPKLLIQFQNNGVVDDSQLPKDRFSAERLKGVDSTLKIQPAKLEDSAVYLCASSFDSRGNEQFFGPGTRLTVL.

This clonotype occurred a few times. The V gene is TRBV9, the J gene TRBJ2-1; D is uncertain. CDR3 length equals 12 residues. The germline gives CDR1 SGDLS, CDR2 YYNGEE. Trimming pared 4 bases from V and 8 bases from J, leaving 10 bases between. CDR3 in amino acids: CASSPSEDEQFF. The DNA for the CDR3 is TGTGCCAGCAGCCCCTCCGAGGATGAGCAGTTCTTC.

This clonotype was picked up many times. The chain recombines TRBV29-1 with TRBJ1-5; D remains ambiguous. Germline values: CDR1 SQVTM, CDR2 ANQGSEA. V lost 7 bases and J 4 bases, leaving 20 bases between the germline ends. The CDR3 loop spans 15 amino acids. The CDR3: CSARVAQDRNQPQHF. The CDR3 region has the DNA TGCAGCGCAAGAGTAGCGCAGGATCGGAATCAGCCCCAGCATTTT.

This clonotype has more than one count but fewer than ten. This chain uses TRBV9 with TRBJ2-1; unclear D gene. V lost 4 bases to trimming and J lost 8 bases, with 10 bases between them. CDR1 is SGDLS, CDR2 YYNGEE, per germline. This CDR3 has 12 amino acids. The CDR3 nucleotides are TGTGCCAGCAGCTCCCAACGGGATGAGCAGTTCTTC. Translated, it gives CASSSQRDEQFF.

The chain carries TRBV12-3 or TRBV12-4 and TRBJ2-7; 12 bases are shared with TRBD2. V lost 4 bases to trimming and J lost 2 bases; unmatched junction nucleotides: 3. The CDR3 consists of 15 residues. CDR3 in DNA: TGTGCCAGCAGTTGGGGACTAGCGGGCACCTACGAGCAGTACGTC. Its translation: CASSWGLAGTYEQYV.

This clonotype has only a few counts. The chain recombines TRBV20-1 with TRBJ2-7, with D possibly being TRBD1 (6 bases). In germline, CDR1 is DFQATT, CDR2 SNEGSKA (reference sequence). CDR3 size: 14 residues. Between the trimmed V and J ends, which lost 4 bases and 2 bases, there was a span of 15 bases. CDR3 region: CSATLLQGTYEQYV. The DNA for the CDR3 is TGCAGTGCTACCCTACTACAGGGAACCTACGAGCAGTACGTC.

This clonotype was recorded many times. This sequence joins TRBV6-5 and TRBJ1-4; no clear D. Germline V lookup: CDR1 MNHEY, CDR2 SVGAGI. The CDR3 has 11 amino acids. The germline V and J ends were trimmed by 4 bases and 7 bases, with 4 bases remaining between them. The CDR3: CASSSGEKLFF. The CDR3 bases are TGTGCCAGCAGTTCTGGTGAAAAACTGTTTTTT.

V and J are TRBV28 and TRBJ2-1; D is ambiguous. Trimming removed 6 bases at V and 3 bases at J, with 18 bases between. Germline V gene lookup returns CDR1 MDHEN and CDR2 SYDVKM. The CDR3 loop spans 16 amino acids. The CDR3 loop is CASSRLSTTRYNEQFF. Here the CDR3 DNA reads TGTGCCAGCAGCCGCCTCTCTACTACTCGCTACAATGAGCAGTTCTTC.

This clonotype was seen only a few times. The chain is built from TRBV6-1 and TRBJ1-1; possible D gene TRBD1, 5 bases. Germline-derived CDR1 and CDR2 are MNHNS and SASEGT. The CDR3 is made up of 13 amino acids. V lost 6 bases to trimming and J lost 7 bases, with 15 bases between them. The CDR3 coding sequence is TGTGCCAGCAGGATAGGGGTGGGTGTTGAAGCTTTCTTT. Residues: CASRIGVGVEAFF.

This clonotype was seen repeatedly, ten times or more. The chain carries TRBV24-1 and TRBJ2-3; 8 positions match TRBD1. This CDR3 has 14 amino acids. Germline V gene sequence: CDR1 KGHDR, CDR2 SFDVKD. V was pared by 4 bases and J by 1 base, with 0 bases of the junction left unmatched. CDR3 in amino acids: CATSEDRGTDTQYF. The CDR3 nucleotides are TGTGCCACCAGTGAGGACAGGGGCACAGATACGCAGTATTTT.

This clonotype has more than one count but fewer than ten. This chain uses TRBV20-1 with TRBJ2-3; D is possibly TRBD1 (6 bases). The CDR3 length is 15 residues. Between the trimmed V and J ends, which lost 6 bases and 3 bases, there was a span of 19 bases. Per germline, CDR1 DFQATT and CDR2 SNEGSKA (reference sequence). Here the CDR3 DNA reads TGCAGTGCCAGTGCGGACAGCCCGGGGACAGATACGCAGTATTTT. It yields the protein CSASADSPGTDTQYF.